These 7 T cell receptor beta chains were sequenced from one sample in a study of cytotoxic CD8 clonotypes in ibrutinib-treated CLL. Generated by immunoSEQ multiplex PCR, the TCRdb table keeps only in-frame clones and is missing some. In the table there are some 290,000 clones, around four fifths of which are singletons. Sequenced here: PBMCs, sampled before ibrutinib treatment. These receptors all stem from a human donor with chronic lymphocytic leukemia.

This rearrangement joins TRBV6-1 to TRBJ1-2, with D possibly TRBD1 on 5 matching bases. The CDR3 spans 13 residues. Trimming took off 6 bases at V and 3 bases at J, with 11 bases between the two ends. Germline assignment: CDR1 MNHNS and CDR2 SASEGT. CDR3 sequence: CASSVDKDYGYTF. CDR3 coding DNA: TGTGCCAGCAGCGTGGACAAGGACTATGGCTACACCTTC.

The rearrangement links TRBV14 to TRBJ1-1, with TRBD1 identical over 9 bases. CDR3 size: 19 residues. V shed 0 bases, J shed 0 bases, and the junction held 11 bases outside the gene matches. In germline, CDR1 is SGHDN, CDR2 FVKESK. CDR3 amino acids: CASSQDGWDRVPVNTEAFF. The CDR3 region has the DNA TGTGCCAGCAGCCAAGATGGGTGGGACAGGGTCCCTGTGAACACTGAAGCTTTCTTT.

The genes are TRBV27 and TRBJ2-6; no firm D call. There are 17 residues in the CDR3. Trimming pared 6 bases from V and 3 bases from J, leaving 18 bases between. The germline V gene encodes CDR1 MNHEY and CDR2 SMNVEV (reference sequence). CDR3 region: CASSRLSDWGGANVLTF. The CDR3 nucleotides read TGTGCCAGCAGCCGCCTAAGTGACTGGGGTGGGGCCAACGTCCTGACTTTC.

The rearrangement links TRBV7-6 to TRBJ2-7, with 11 nucleotides matching TRBD1. Germline V gene sequence: CDR1 SGHVS, CDR2 FNYEAQ. CDR3 size: 15 residues. Unmatched junction bases numbered 4, after V lost 0 bases and J lost 6 bases. The CDR3 sequence is CASSLAFGQGAEQYF. CDR3 nucleotide sequence: TGTGCCAGCAGCTTAGCGTTCGGACAGGGGGCCGAGCAGTACTTC.

J is TRBJ1-2 and V is TRBV6-5; D is unclear. Germline V gene data show CDR1 as MNHEY and CDR2 as SVGAGI. The V and J ends lost 3 bases and 4 bases respectively, with 15 bases between them. The CDR3 consists of 15 residues. CDR3 amino acids: CASSYMEESPYGYTF. The CDR3 DNA follows: TGTGCCAGCAGTTATATGGAGGAATCGCCCTATGGCTACACCTTC.

This clone has a count of ten or more. This chain links TRBV19 with TRBJ1-5; perhaps TRBD1 as D (5 bases). V lost 6 bases and J 4 bases, leaving 16 bases between the germline ends. The CDR3 runs to 15 residues. CDR1 and CDR2 from the germline V gene are LNHDA and SQIVND (reference sequence). The CDR3 is CASRGGTHKNQPQHF. The CDR3 bases are TGTGCCAGTAGGGGAGGGACTCATAAAAATCAGCCCCAGCATTTT. The variable domain in full, with the rest retrieved from reference TRBV19 and TRBJ1-5, is DGGITQSPKYLFRKEGQNVTLSCEQNLNHDAMYWYRQDPGQGLRLIYYSQIVNDFQKGDIAEGYSVSREKKESFPLTVTSAQKNPTAFYLCASRGGTHKNQPQHFGDGTRLSIL.

The chain joins TRBV10-2 to TRBJ1-5; D perhaps matches TRBD1 (5 bases). Per germline, CDR1 WSHSY and CDR2 SAAADI. The CDR3 loop spans 17 amino acids. The V end lost 3 bases, the J end lost 0 bases, and 15 bases lay between the germline ends. The CDR3 loop is CASSDSPVGDSNQPQHF. The CDR3 DNA follows: TGCGCCAGCAGTGATTCCCCCGTAGGGGATAGCAATCAGCCCCAGCATTTT.